The T cell receptor beta chain described here comes from a study of shared T cell receptors in the human thymus. The data were produced by immunoSEQ multiplex PCR, yet TCRdb's version contains in-frame clones alone and is incomplete. The sample lists approximately 490,000 clones; about four fifths were seen once. Germline V CDR1 and CDR2: MDHEN, SYDVKM. There are 16 residues in the CDR3. The ends lost 6 bases at V and 3 bases at J; junction bases unmatched: 10. The sample was also reused in another study, on human thymus T cells. As reported in that work: The people who donated were healthy Finnish babies having corrective surgery for congenital heart defects. Repertoires sampled from thymus and blood appeared biased in V and J gene usage. Highly overlapping thymic repertoires among unrelated individuals were reported in related research.

Sequenced sample: thymocytes. V gene TRBV28 combines with J gene TRBJ1-5; the match to TRBD1 covers 8 bases. The sequence was obtained from a boy younger than two with a congenital heart defect. DNA for the CDR3: TGTGCCAGCAGGAGTTACGGACAGGGCTTCAATCAGCCCCAGCATTTT. Amino acid sequence: CASRSYGQGFNQPQHF.